The 3 T cell receptor beta chains below all came from one sample that was sequenced in a study of CD8+ T cells in alopecia areata. Treatment denoted: oral pan-JAK inhibitor, 5-10 mg twice daily. Once RNA had been extracted, it was reverse transcribed into cDNA to act as the sequencing template. Here immunoSEQ multiplex PCR was the method, and the copy in TCRdb shows in-frame clones only, minus some. The repertoire includes roughly 220,000 clones, approximately 38% of them detected once, and 0.45% to 0.55% sits in the top ten. Sequences were derived from CD4+ T cells sorted from blood, sampled at approximately week 31, from a patient treated with tofacitinib. The source is a human donor with alopecia areata.

This clone turned up a few times. This chain uses TRBV27 with TRBJ1-5; 9 bases fit TRBD1. Germline trimming cut 5 bases from V and 3 bases from J; bases unmatched to any gene: 5. Germline V gene data show CDR1 as MNHEY and CDR2 as SMNVEV (reference sequence). The CDR3 length is 15 residues. The chain's CDR3 is CASSIGQGYNQPQHF. In nucleotides, the CDR3 is TGTGCCAGCAGTATAGGACAGGGGTACAATCAGCCCCAGCATTTT.

In DNA form, the CDR3 reads TGTGCCAGCAGTGGTGAGACCCAGTACTTC. It specifies CASSGETQYF. This chain joins TRBV2 and TRBJ2-5; no clear D. V dropped 4 bases and J dropped 5 bases, with 2 bases sitting between them. This CDR3 region has 10 residues. Germline V gives CDR1 SNHLY, CDR2 FYNNEI.

Note on this clone: Its ends do not fully match the called genes, so a read error is possible. The chain carries TRBV7-7 and TRBJ1-5; D unclear. Germline V gene data show CDR1 as SSHAT and CDR2 as FNYEAQ (reference sequence). The CDR3 runs 16 residues. The CDR3, as DNA: TGTGCTAGCAGCAGTACGGATCCAAAACTCAATCAGCCCCAGCATTTT. This codes for CASSSTDPKLNQPQHF.